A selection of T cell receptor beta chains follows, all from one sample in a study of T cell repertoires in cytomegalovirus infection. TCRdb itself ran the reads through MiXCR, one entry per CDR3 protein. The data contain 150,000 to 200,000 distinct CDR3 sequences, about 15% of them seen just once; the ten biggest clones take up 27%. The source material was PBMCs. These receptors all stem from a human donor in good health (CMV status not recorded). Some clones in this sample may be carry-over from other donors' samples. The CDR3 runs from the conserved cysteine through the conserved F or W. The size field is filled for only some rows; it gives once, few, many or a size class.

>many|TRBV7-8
CASSPLDLGLYEQYF
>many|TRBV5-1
CASKAVGGETQYF
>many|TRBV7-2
CASSSTRQGARSPLHF
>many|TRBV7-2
CASSSSGWSTEAFF
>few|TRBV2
CASNGQRETQYF
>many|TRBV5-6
CASSHKRGGKGIQYF
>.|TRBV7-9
CASSPRYF
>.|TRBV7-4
CPSSHRNYGYTF
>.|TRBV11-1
CASSPGQYQPQHF
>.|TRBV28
CASSLGGLAGFGYEQYF